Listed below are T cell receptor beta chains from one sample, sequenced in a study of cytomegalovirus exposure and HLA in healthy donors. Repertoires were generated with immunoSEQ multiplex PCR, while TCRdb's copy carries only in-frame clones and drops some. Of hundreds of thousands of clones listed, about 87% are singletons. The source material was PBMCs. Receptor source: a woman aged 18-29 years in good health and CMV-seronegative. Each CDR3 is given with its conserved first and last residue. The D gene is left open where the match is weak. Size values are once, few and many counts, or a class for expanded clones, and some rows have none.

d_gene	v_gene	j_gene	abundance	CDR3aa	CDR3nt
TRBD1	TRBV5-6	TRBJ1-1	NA	CASSSLRLQGTMLNTEAFF	TGTGCCAGCAGCTCCCTTCGATTACAGGGGACGATGTTGAACACTGAAGCTTTCTTT
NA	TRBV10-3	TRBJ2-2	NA	CAINDAPANTGELFF	TGTGCCATCAACGATGCCCCGGCGAACACCGGGGAGCTGTTTTTT
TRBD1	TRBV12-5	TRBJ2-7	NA	CASGLIPGQPSRYEQYF	TGTGCTAGTGGTTTGATCCCGGGACAGCCCAGCCGCTACGAGCAGTACTTC
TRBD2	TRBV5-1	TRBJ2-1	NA	CASSYGGAMVDEQFF	TGCGCCAGCAGCTACGGGGGGGCCATGGTTGATGAGCAGTTCTTC
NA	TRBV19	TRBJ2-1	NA	CASSIGYSYNEQFF	TGTGCCAGTAGTATCGGGTACTCCTACAATGAGCAGTTCTTC
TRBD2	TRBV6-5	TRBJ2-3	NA	CASSYLAGGTDTQYF	TGTGCCAGCAGTTACCTAGCGGGGGGGACAGATACGCAGTATTTT
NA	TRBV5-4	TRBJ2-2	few	CASSFFGGLTGELFF	TGTGCCAGCAGCTTTTTCGGGGGTCTCACCGGGGAGCTGTTTTTT
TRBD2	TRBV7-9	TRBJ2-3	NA	CASSMGLAGGGTDTQYF	TGTGCCAGCAGCATGGGACTAGCGGGGGGCGGCACAGATACGCAGTATTTT
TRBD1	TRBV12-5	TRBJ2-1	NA	CASGLVGTGSNNEQFF	TGTGCTAGTGGTTTGGTTGGGACAGGGTCTAACAATGAGCAGTTCTTC
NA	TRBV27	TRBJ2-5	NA	CASSLSAGSQTQYF	TGTGCCAGCAGTTTATCGGCAGGTTCCCAGACCCAGTACTTC